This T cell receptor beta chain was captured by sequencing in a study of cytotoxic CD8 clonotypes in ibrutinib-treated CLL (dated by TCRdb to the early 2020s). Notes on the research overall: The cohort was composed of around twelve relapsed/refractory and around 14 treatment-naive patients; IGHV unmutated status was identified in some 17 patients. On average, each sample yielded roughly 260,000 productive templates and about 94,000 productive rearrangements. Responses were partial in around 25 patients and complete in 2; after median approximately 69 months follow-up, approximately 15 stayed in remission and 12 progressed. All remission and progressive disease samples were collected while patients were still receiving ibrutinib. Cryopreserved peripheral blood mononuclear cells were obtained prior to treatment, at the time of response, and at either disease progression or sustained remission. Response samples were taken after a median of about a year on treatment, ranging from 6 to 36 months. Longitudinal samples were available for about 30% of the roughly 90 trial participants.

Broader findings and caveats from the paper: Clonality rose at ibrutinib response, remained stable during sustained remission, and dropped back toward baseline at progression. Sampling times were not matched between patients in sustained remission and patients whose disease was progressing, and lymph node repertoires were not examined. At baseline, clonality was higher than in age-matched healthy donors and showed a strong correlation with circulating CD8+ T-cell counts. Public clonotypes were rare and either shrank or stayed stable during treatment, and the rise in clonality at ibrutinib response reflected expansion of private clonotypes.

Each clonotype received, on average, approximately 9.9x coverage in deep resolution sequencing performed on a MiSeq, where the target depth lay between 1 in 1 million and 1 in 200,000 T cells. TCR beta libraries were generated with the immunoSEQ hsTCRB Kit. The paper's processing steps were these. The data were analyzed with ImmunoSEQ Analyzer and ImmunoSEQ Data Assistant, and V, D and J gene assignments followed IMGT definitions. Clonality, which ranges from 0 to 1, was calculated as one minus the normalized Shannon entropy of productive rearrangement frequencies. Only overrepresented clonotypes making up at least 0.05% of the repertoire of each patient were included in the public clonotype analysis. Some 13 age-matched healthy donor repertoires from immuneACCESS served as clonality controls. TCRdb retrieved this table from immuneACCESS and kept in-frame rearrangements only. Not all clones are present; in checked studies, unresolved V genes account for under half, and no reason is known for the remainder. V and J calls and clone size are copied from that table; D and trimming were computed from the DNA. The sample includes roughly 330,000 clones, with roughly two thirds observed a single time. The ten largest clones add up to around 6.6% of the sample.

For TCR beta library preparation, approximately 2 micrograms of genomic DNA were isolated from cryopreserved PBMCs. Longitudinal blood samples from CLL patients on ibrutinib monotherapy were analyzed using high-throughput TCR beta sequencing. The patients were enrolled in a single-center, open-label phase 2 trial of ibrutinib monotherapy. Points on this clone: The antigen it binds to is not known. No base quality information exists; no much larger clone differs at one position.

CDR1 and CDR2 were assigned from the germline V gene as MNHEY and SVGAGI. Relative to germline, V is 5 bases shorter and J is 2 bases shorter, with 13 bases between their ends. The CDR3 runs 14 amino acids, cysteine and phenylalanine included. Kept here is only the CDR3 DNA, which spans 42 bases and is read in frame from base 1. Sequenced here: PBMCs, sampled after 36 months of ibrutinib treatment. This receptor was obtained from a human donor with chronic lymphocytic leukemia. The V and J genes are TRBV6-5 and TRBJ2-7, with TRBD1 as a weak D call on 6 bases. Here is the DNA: TGTGCCAGCAGTCAACTGACAGGTCCCTACGAGCAGTACTTC. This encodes CASSQLTGPYEQYF.